The rows below give T cell receptor beta chains drawn from one sample of a study of T cells in Graves' hyperthyroidism and ophthalmopathy. TCRdb fed the multiplex PCR reads into MiXCR, producing one record per CDR3 protein. The repertoire holds about half a million distinct CDR3 sequences, with less than 20% as singletons. Sequenced input: blood. These receptor sequences come from a man aged 35-49 years with Graves' ophthalmopathy. Each CDR3 is given with its conserved first and last residue. D genes are given only for firm matches. Not all rows give a size; the values are once, few, many and, for expanded clones, a class.

DNA: TGCAGTGCTAGAAGGCTACAAGGTTACTACAATGAGCAGTTCTTC
CDR3: CSARRLQGYYNEQFF
D: .
V: TRBV20-1
J: TRBJ2-1
size: .

DNA: TGCAGCGTTGAAGTAGTGGTGGGGTCGGGGCCCCAGCATTTT
CDR3: CSVEVVVGSGPQHF
D: .
V: TRBV29-1
J: TRBJ1-5
size: .

DNA: TGTGCCTGGAGTAAGCGACAGGGGGCGCAGTACGAGCAGTACTTC
CDR3: CAWSKRQGAQYEQYF
D: TRBD1
V: TRBV30
J: TRBJ2-7
size: .

DNA: TGTGCCAGCACCCAGCTGGGCTACTCACCCCTCCACTTT
CDR3: CASTQLGYSPLHF
D: .
V: TRBV28
J: TRBJ1-6
size: many

DNA: TGCGCCAGCAGCTCTGTTTTCCAAGGACAGGAGAACTATGGCTACACCTTC
CDR3: CASSSVFQGQENYGYTF
D: TRBD1
V: TRBV5-1
J: TRBJ1-2
size: .

DNA: TGTGCCAGCAGACCCGTGGGTCCTGGCGAGCAGTACTTC
CDR3: CASRPVGPGEQYF
D: .
V: TRBV12-3/TRBV12-4
J: TRBJ2-7
size: many

DNA: TGTGCCAGCAGGGGACCGGGACAGGGGGCTCATGAGCAGTTCTTC
CDR3: CASRGPGQGAHEQFF
D: TRBD1
V: TRBV12-3/TRBV12-4
J: TRBJ2-1
size: few

DNA: TGTGCCATCTCAAGACAGGGGGGGGTCAATGAGCAGTTCTTC
CDR3: CAISRQGGVNEQFF
D: TRBD1
V: TRBV28
J: TRBJ2-1
size: many

DNA: TGCAGTGCTAGTTGGTCTCCTAATCAGCCCCAGCATTTT
CDR3: CSASWSPNQPQHF
D: .
V: TRBV20-1
J: TRBJ1-5
size: few

DNA: TGTGCCAGCAGATCACGGGGGGAATCACCCCTCCACTTT
CDR3: CASRSRGESPLHF
D: .
V: TRBV28
J: TRBJ1-6
size: few

DNA: TGCAGTGCTAGAGATAGGGGACAGGGTGGTTTCTTT
CDR3: CSARDRGQGGFF
D: TRBD1
V: TRBV20-1
J: TRBJ1-1
size: few

DNA: TGTGCCACCAGTGCCCCCGGCCTAAACATTCAGTACTTC
CDR3: CATSAPGLNIQYF
D: .
V: TRBV2
J: TRBJ2-4
size: .

DNA: TGTGCCAGCAGCTTAGGATCCTCCCCCCGGGGCTACACCTTC
CDR3: CASSLGSSPRGYTF
D: .
V: TRBV13
J: TRBJ1-2
size: .

DNA: TGTGCCAGCAGCCCCTGGGAGAGGAAGGCCAAAAACATTCAGTACTTC
CDR3: CASSPWERKAKNIQYF
D: .
V: TRBV7-9
J: TRBJ2-4
size: many

DNA: TGTGCCAGCAGTTTATCTTCGGGACTAGCGGGAGGGCCTTACGACGAGCAGTACTTC
CDR3: CASSLSSGLAGGPYDEQYF
D: TRBD2
V: TRBV27
J: TRBJ2-7
size: few

DNA: TGTGCCAGCAGCCAAGAAGGGGCGGGCGGGGCCTCGCGCTCCTACAATGAGCAGTTCTTC
CDR3: CASSQEGAGGASRSYNEQFF
D: .
V: TRBV4-2
J: TRBJ2-1
size: .

DNA: TGTGCCAGCAGCTTAGAGGTGGGAAAGGATGAGCAGTTCTTC
CDR3: CASSLEVGKDEQFF
D: .
V: TRBV11-2
J: TRBJ2-1
size: many

DNA: TGTGCCAGCAGCTCGAGGCCCCCCAGGGGAGAGCAGTACTTC
CDR3: CASSSRPPRGEQYF
D: .
V: TRBV7-2
J: TRBJ2-7
size: .

DNA: TGCAGTGCTAGTGTGACTAGCGTTACGGAGCAGTACTTC
CDR3: CSASVTSVTEQYF
D: TRBD2
V: TRBV20-1
J: TRBJ2-7
size: few

DNA: TGTGCCTGGAGTGGATTGGGATCGGACAGCCGGAGATCGGGCGAGCAGTACTTC
CDR3: CAWSGLGSDSRRSGEQYF
D: .
V: TRBV30
J: TRBJ2-7
size: few

DNA: TGTGCCAGCAGCATCAGGGTCAGTGAGCAGTTCTTC
CDR3: CASSIRVSEQFF
D: .
V: TRBV6-1
J: TRBJ2-1
size: few

DNA: TGTGCCAGCAGTGAAGCAATGGGACTAGCGGGGGGGCTCGTGACCCAGTACTTC
CDR3: CASSEAMGLAGGLVTQYF
D: TRBD2
V: TRBV2
J: TRBJ2-5
size: .

DNA: TGCGCCAGCAGCCAAGGGGGACAGGGAGTCTACAATGAGCAGTTCTTC
CDR3: CASSQGGQGVYNEQFF
D: TRBD1
V: TRBV4-1
J: TRBJ2-1
size: .

DNA: TGTGCCAGCCTGTCTCTAGGGACCCAGTACTTC
CDR3: CASLSLGTQYF
D: .
V: TRBV11-2
J: TRBJ2-5
size: many